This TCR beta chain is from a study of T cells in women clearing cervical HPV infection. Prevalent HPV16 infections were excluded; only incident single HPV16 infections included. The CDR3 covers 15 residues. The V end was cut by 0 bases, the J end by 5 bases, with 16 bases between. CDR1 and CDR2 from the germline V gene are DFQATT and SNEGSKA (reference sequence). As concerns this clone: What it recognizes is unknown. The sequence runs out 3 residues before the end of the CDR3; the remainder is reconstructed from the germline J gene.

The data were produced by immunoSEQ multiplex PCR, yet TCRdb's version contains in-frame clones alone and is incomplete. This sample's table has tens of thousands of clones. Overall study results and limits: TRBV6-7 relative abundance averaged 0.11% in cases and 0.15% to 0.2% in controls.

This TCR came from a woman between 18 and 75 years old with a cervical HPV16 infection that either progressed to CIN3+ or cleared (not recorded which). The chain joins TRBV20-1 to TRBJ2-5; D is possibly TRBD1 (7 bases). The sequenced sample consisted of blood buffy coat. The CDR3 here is CSARDRRGRTETQYF. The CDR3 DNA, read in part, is TGCAGTGCTAGAGATCGGAGGGGGCGCACGGAGACC.